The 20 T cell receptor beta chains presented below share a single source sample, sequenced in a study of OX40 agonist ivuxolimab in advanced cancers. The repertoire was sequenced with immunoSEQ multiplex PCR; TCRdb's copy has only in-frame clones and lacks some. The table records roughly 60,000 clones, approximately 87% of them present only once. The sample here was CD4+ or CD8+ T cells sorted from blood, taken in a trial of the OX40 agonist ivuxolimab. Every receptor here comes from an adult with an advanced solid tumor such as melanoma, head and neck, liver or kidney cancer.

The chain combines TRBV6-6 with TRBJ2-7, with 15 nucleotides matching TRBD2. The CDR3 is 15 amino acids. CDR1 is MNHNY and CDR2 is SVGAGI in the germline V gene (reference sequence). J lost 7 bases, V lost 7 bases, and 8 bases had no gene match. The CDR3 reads CASNDPGLAGGEQYF. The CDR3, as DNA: TGTGCCAGCAATGACCCGGGACTAGCGGGAGGAGAGCAGTACTTC.

The CDR3 sequence is CASTAGTGPQETQYF. The CDR3 coding sequence is TGTGCCAGCACGGCTGGAACAGGCCCCCAGGAGACCCAGTACTTC. The chain has TRBV25-1 and TRBJ2-5, with TRBD1 as a possible D gene (5 bases). Per germline, CDR1 MGHDK and CDR2 SYGVNS. V lost 7 bases and J 5 bases, leaving 20 bases between the germline ends. This CDR3 contains 15 residues.

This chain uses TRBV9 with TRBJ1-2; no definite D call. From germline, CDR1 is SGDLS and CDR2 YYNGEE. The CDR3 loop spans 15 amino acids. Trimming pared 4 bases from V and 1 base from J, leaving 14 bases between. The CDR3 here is CASSPGVGFNYGYTF. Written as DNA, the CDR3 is TGTGCCAGCAGCCCTGGGGTGGGATTTAACTATGGCTACACCTTC.

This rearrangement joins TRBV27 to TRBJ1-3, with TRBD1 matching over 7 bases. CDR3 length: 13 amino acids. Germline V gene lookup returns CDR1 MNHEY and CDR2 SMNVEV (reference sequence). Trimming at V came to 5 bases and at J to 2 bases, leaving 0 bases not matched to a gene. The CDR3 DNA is TGTGCCAGCAGTAGGGGGCCTGGAAACACCATATATTTT. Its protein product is CASSRGPGNTIYF.

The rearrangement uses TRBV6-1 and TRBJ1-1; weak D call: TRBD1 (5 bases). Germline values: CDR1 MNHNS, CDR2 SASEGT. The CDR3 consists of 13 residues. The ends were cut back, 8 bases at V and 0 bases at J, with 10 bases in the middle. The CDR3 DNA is TGTGCCAGCCTAGAGGGGTTGAACACTGAAGCTTTCTTT. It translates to CASLEGLNTEAFF.

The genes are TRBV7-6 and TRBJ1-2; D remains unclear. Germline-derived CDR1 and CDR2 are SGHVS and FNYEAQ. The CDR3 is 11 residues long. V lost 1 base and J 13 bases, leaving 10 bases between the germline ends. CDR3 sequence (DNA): TGTGCCAGCAGCTTAGTCGGAGATCTCACCTTC. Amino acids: CASSLVGDLTF. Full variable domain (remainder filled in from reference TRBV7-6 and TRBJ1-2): GAGVSQSPRYKVTKRGQDVALRCDPISGHVSLYWYRQALGQGPEFLTYFNYEAQQDKSGLPNDRFSAERPEGSISTLTIQRTEQRDSAMYRCASSLVGDLTFGSGTRLTVV.

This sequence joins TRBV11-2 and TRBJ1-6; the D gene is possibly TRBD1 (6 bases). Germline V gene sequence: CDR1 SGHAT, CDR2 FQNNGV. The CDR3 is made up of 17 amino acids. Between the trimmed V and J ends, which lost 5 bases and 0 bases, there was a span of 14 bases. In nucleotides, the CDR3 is TGTGCCAGCAGCCCGAGGGGGGGGGTCTCCTATAATTCACCCCTCCACTTT. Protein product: CASSPRGGVSYNSPLHF.

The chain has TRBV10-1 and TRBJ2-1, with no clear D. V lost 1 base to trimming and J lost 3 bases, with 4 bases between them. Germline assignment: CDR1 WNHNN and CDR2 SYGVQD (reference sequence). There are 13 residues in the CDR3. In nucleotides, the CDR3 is TGCGCCAGCAGTGAGTGGAGCTACAATGAGCAGTTCTTC. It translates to CASSEWSYNEQFF.

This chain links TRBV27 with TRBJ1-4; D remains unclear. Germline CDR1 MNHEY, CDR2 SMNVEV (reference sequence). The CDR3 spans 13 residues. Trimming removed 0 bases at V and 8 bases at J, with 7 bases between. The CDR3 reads CASSLSPGEKLFF. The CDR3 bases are TGTGCCAGCAGTTTATCGCCGGGCGAAAAACTGTTTTTT.

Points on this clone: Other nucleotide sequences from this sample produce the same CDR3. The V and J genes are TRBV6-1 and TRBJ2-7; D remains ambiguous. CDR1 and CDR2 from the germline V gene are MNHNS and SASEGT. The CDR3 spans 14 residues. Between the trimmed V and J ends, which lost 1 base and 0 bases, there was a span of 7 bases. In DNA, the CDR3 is TGTGCCAGCAGTGAAGACAGCAGCTCCTACGAGCAGTACTTC. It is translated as CASSEDSSSYEQYF.

DNA for the CDR3: TGTGCCAGCAGCTTCGCTAAGGGGTGGGAGCAGTACTTC. It codes for CASSFAKGWEQYF. The rearrangement uses TRBV5-8 and TRBJ2-7; D is perhaps TRBD1 (5 bases). V lost 2 bases to trimming and J lost 7 bases, with 13 bases between them. In germline, CDR1 is SGHTS, CDR2 YDEGEE. The CDR3 extends over 13 amino acids.

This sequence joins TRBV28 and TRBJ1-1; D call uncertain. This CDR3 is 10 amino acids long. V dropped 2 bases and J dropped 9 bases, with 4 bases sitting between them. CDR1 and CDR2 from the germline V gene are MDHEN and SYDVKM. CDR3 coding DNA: TGTGCCAGCAGTTTACAAAAAGCTTTCTTT. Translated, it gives CASSLQKAFF.

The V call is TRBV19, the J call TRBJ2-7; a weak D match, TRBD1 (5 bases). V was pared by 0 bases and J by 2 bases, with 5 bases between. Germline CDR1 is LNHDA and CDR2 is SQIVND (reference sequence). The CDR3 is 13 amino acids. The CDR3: CASSIDRAYEQYF. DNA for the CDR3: TGTGCCAGTAGTATAGACAGGGCCTACGAGCAGTACTTC.

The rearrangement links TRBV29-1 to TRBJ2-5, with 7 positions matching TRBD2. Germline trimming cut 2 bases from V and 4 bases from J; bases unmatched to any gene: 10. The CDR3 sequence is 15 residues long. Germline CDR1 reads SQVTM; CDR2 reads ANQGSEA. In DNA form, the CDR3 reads TGCAGCGTTGAAACAGGACTAGGGTTGGTAGAGACCCAGTACTTC. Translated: CSVETGLGLVETQYF.

This CDR3 reads CASSHAPVGKYEQYF. CDR3 nucleotide sequence: TGTGCCAGCAGCCATGCCCCAGTTGGGAAGTACGAGCAGTACTTC. The chain uses TRBV5-8 and TRBJ2-7; D gene unclear. The germline V gene has CDR1 SGHTS and CDR2 YDEGEE. This CDR3 contains 15 residues. V was trimmed by 4 bases and J by 4 bases, leaving 18 bases between them.

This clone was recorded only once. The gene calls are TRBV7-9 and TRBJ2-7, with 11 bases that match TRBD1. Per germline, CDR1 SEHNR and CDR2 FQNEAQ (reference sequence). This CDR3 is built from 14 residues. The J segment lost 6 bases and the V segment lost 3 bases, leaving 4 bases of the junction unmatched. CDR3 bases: TGTGCCAGCAGCTTGACTGGGACAGGGGGCGAGCAGTACTTC. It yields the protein CASSLTGTGGEQYF.

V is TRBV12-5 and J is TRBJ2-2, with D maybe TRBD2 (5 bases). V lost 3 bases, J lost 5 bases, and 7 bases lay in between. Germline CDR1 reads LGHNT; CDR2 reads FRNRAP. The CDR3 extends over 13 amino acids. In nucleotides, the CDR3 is TGTGCTAGTGGTTTTACTAGTACCGGGGAGCTGTTTTTT. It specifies CASGFTSTGELFF.

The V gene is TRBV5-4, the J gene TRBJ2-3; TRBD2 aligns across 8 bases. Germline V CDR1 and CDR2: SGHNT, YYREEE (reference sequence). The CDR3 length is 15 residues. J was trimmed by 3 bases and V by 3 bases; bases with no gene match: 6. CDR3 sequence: CASSSKRGKTDTQYF. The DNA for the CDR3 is TGTGCCAGCAGCTCGAAGCGGGGGAAAACAGATACGCAGTATTTT.

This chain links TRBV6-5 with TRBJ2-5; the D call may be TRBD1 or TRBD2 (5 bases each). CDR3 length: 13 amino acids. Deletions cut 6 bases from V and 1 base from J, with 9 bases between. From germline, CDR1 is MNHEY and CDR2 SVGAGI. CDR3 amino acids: CASSRDLQETQYF. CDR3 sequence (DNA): TGTGCCAGCAGCCGGGACCTCCAAGAGACCCAGTACTTC.

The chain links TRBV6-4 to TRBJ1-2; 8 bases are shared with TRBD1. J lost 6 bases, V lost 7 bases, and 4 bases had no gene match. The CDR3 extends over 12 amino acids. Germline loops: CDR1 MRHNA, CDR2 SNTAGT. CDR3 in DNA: TGTGCCAGCATCGACAGGGGACATGGCTACACCTTC. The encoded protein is CASIDRGHGYTF.